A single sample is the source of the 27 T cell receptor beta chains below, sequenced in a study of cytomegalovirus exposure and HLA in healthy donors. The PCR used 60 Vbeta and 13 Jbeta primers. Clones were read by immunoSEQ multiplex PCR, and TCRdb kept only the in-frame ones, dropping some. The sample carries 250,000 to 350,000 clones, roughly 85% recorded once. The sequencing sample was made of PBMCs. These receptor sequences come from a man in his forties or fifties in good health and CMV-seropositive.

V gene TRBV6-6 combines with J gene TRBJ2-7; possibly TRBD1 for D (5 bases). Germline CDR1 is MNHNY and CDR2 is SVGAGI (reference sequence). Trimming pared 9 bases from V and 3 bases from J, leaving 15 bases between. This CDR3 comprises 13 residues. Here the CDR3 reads CASNTGEVYEQYF. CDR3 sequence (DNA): TGTGCCAGTAATACAGGAGAGGTCTACGAGCAGTACTTC.

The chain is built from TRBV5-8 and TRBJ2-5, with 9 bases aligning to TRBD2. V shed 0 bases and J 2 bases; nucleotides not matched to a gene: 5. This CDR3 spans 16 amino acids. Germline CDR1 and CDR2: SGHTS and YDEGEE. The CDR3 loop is CASSLATSGFQETQYF. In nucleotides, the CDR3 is TGTGCCAGCAGCTTGGCGACTAGCGGCTTTCAAGAGACCCAGTACTTC.

In DNA, the CDR3 is TGTGCCAGCAGCGTAGGTAGGGGGCCTGGTGCAACTAATGAAAAACTGTTTTTT. Encoded protein: CASSVGRGPGATNEKLFF. The chain uses TRBV9 and TRBJ1-4; TRBD1 matches 7 bases. CDR1 is SGDLS, CDR2 YYNGEE, per germline. There are 18 residues in the CDR3. The trim removed 0 bases at V and 0 bases at J, leaving 8 bases unmatched.

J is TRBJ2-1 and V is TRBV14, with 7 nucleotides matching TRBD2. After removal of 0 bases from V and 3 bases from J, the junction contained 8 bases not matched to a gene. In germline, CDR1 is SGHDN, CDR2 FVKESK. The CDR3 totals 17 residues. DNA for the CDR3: TGTGCCAGCAGCCAAGATGAAGGGAGGGGCGGCTACAATGAGCAGTTCTTC. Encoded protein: CASSQDEGRGGYNEQFF.

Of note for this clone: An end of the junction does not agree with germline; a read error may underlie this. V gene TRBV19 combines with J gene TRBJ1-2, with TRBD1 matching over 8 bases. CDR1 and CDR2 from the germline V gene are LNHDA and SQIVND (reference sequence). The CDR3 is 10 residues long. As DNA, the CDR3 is TGTGCCACCGGACAGGGAGGCTACCCCTTC. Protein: CATGQGGYPF.

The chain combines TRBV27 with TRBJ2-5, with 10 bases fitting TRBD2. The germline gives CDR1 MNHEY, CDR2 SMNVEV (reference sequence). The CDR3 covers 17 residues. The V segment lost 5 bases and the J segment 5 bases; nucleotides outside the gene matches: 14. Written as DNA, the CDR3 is TGTGCCAGCAGTGTCACCGAGGCTAGCGGGAGCCGTGAGACCCAGTACTTC. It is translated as CASSVTEASGSRETQYF.

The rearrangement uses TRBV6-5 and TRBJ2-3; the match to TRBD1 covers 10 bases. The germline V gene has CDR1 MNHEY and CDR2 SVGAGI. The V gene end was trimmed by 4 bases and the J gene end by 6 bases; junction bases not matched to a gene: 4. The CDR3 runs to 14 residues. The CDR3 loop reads CASSLDRGSDTQYF. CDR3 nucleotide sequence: TGTGCCAGCAGTTTGGACAGGGGGTCTGATACGCAGTATTTT.

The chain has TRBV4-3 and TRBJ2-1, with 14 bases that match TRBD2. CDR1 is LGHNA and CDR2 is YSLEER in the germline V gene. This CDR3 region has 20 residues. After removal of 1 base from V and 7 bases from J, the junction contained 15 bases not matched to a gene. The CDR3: CASSQGTTWGLAGVKNEQFF. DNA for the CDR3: TGCGCCAGCAGCCAAGGTACAACGTGGGGACTAGCGGGAGTAAAGAATGAGCAGTTCTTC.

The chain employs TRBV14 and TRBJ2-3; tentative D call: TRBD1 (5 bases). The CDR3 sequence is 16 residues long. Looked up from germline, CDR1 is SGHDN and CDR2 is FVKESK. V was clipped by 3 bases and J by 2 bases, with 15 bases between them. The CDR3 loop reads CASSHLEGASTDTQYF. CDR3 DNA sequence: TGTGCCAGCAGCCATTTAGAAGGGGCCTCCACAGATACGCAGTATTTT. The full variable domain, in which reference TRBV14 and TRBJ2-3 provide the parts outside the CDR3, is EAGVTQFPSHSVIEKGQTVTLRCDPISGHDNLYWYRRVMGKEIKFLLHFVKESKQDESGMPNNRFLAERTGGTYSTLKVQPAELEDSGVYFCASSHLEGASTDTQYFGPGTRLTVL.

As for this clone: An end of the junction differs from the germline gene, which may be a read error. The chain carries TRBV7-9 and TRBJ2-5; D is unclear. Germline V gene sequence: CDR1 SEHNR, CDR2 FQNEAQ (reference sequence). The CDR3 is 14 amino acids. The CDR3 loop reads CSSSDGAPGETQYF. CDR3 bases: TGTTCCAGCAGCGACGGTGCGCCCGGGGAGACCCAGTACTTC.

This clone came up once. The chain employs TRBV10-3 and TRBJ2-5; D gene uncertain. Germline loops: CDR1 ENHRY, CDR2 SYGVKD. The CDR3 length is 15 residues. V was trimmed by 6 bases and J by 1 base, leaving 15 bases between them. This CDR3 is CAISPAPAPQETQYF. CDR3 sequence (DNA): TGTGCCATCAGCCCCGCCCCAGCGCCCCAAGAGACCCAGTACTTC.

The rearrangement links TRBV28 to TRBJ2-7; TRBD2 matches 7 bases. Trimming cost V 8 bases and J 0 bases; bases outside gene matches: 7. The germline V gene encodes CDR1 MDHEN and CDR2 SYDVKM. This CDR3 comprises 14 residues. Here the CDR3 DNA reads TGTGCCAGCCAGACTAGCCCAGGCTCCTACGAGCAGTACTTC. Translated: CASQTSPGSYEQYF.

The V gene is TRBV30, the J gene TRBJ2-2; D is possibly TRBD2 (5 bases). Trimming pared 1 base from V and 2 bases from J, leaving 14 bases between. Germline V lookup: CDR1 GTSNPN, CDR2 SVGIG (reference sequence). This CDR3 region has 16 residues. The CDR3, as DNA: TGTGCCTGGAGTGCCCGGATCCTAGCCAACACCGGGGAGCTGTTTTTT. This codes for CAWSARILANTGELFF.

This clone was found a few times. CDR3 DNA: TGTGCCACCACACAGGGGACCAGGGAGCTGTTTTTT. The encoded protein is CATTQGTRELFF. The chain recombines TRBV6-5 with TRBJ2-2; 7 bases align to TRBD1. After removal of 10 bases from V and 9 bases from J, the junction contained 8 bases not matched to a gene. There are 12 residues in the CDR3. Germline V gene data show CDR1 as MNHEY and CDR2 as SVGAGI.

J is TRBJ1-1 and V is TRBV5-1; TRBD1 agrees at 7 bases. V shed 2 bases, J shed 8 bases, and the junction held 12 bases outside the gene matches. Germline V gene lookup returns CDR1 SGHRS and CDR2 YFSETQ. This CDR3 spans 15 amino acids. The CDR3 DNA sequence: TGCGCCAGCAGCTTATCTCAGGGGGTGGACAGAGAAGCTTTCTTT. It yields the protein CASSLSQGVDREAFF.

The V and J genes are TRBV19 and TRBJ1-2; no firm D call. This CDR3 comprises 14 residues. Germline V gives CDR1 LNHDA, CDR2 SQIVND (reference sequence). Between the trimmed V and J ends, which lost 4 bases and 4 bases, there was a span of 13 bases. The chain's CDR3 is CASSTGSVSYGYTF. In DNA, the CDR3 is TGTGCCAGTAGTACGGGGTCGGTGAGCTATGGCTACACCTTC.

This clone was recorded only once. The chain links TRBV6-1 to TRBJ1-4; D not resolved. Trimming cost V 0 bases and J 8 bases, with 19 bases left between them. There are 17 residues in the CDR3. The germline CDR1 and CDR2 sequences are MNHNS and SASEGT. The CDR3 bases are TGTGCCAGCAGTGAAGCGCTTGCCGGGGTGTTTTACGAAAAACTGTTTTTT. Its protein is CASSEALAGVFYEKLFF.

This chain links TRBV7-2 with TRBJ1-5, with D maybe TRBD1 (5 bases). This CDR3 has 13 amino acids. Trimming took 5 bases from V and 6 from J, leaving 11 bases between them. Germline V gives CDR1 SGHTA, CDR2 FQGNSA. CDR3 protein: CASSPDSVQPQHF. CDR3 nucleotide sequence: TGTGCCAGCAGCCCCGACAGCGTTCAGCCCCAGCATTTT.

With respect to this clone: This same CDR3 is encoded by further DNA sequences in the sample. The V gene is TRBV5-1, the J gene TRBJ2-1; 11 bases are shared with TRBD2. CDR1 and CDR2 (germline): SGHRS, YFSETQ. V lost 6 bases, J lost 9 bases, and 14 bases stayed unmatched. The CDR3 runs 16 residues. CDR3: CASNSRTSGLSSEQFF. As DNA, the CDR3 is TGCGCCAGCAACAGTCGGACTAGCGGGCTTTCATCTGAGCAGTTCTTC.

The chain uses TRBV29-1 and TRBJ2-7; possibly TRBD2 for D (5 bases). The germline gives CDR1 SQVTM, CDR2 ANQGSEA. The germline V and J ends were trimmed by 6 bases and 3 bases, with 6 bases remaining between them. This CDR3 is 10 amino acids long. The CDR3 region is CSVRDYEQYF. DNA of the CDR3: TGCAGCGTCCGGGACTACGAGCAGTACTTC.

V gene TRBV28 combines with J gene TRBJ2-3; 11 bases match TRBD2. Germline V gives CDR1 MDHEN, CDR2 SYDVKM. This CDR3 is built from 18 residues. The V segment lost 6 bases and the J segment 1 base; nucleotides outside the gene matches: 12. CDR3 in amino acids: CASSPRLLAGGRTDTQYF. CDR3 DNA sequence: TGTGCCAGCAGCCCCAGGCTTCTAGCGGGAGGACGCACAGATACGCAGTATTTT.

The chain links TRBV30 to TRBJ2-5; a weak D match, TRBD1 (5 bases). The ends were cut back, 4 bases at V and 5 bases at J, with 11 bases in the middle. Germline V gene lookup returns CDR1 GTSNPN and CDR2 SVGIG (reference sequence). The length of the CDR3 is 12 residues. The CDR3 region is CAWKGVGETQYF. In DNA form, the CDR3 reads TGTGCCTGGAAAGGGGTCGGCGAGACCCAGTACTTC.

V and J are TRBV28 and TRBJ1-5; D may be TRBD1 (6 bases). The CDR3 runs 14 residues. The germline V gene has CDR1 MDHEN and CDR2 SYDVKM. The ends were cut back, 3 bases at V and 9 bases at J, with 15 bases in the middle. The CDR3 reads CASSLGRGDAPQHF. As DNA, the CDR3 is TGTGCCAGCAGTTTGGGCAGGGGAGATGCGCCCCAGCATTTT.

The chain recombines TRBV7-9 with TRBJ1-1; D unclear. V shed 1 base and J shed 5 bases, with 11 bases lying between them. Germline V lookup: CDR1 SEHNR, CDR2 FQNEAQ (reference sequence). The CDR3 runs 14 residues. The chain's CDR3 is CASSLVAGPTEAFF. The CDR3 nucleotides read TGTGCCAGCAGCTTAGTGGCGGGCCCAACTGAAGCTTTCTTT.

CDR3 region: CASSQSGTSGNYEQYF. CDR3 DNA: TGTGCCAGCAGCCAATCTGGGACTAGCGGGAACTACGAGCAGTACTTC. The J gene is TRBJ2-7, the V gene TRBV4-2; TRBD2 aligns across 13 bases. Trimming cost V 2 bases and J 3 bases; bases outside gene matches: 4. The CDR3 is 16 amino acids. Germline lookup yields CDR1 LGHNA and CDR2 YNFKEQ.

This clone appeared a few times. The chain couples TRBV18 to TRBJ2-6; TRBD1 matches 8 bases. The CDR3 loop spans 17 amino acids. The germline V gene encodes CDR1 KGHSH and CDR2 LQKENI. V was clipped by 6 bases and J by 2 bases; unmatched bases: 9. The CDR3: CASSAGRQGTGANVLTF. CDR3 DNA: TGTGCCAGCTCCGCAGGGCGACAGGGGACTGGGGCCAACGTCCTGACTTTC.

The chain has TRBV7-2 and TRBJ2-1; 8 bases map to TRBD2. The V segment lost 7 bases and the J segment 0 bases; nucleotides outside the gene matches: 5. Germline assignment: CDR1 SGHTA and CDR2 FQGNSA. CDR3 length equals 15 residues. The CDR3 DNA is TGTGCCAGCAAAAAGCGGGGGAACTCCTACAATGAGCAGTTCTTC. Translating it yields CASKKRGNSYNEQFF.